Each of the 27 T cell receptor beta chains below was sequenced from the same sample in a study of T-cell reconstitution after alpha-beta-depleted transplantation in children. For TCRbeta, the library was prepared with unique molecular identifiers. TCRdb analysed the PCR reads with MiXCR anew, one entry per CDR3 protein. The sample lists 540,000 or so distinct CDR3 sequences, approximately 22% occurring once. The sample in question was PBMCs, mostly from graft donor cells, obtained 360 days after TCRalphabeta/CD19-depleted stem cell transplant. Every receptor here comes from a boy under two years old who had a stem cell transplant for acute myeloid leukemia, so the T cells may come from the graft donor.

There are many counts of this clonotype. This chain links TRBV7-2 with TRBJ2-5; either TRBD1 or TRBD2 may supply D (5 bases each). Looked up from germline, CDR1 is SGHTA and CDR2 is FQGNSA. V lost 5 bases to trimming and J lost 0 bases, with 10 bases between them. The CDR3 loop spans 14 amino acids. Here the CDR3 DNA reads TGTGCCAGCAGCCCATGGGGACACCAAGAGACCCAGTACTTC. Its protein product is CASSPWGHQETQYF.

This clonotype has just a few counts. The rearrangement uses TRBV5-6 and TRBJ2-5; D unresolved. This CDR3 has 18 amino acids. Germline CDR1 and CDR2: SGHDT and YYEEEE. V shed 0 bases and J shed 2 bases, with 20 bases lying between them. CDR3 sequence: CASSLERVMGWDQETQYF. DNA of the CDR3: TGTGCCAGCAGCTTGGAAAGGGTGATGGGATGGGATCAAGAGACCCAGTACTTC.

This clonotype was recorded once. DNA of the CDR3: TGCGCCAGCAGCCAACCTCGGGGGGTCAGGGACACTGAAGCTTTCTTT. It yields the protein CASSQPRGVRDTEAFF. J is TRBJ1-1 and V is TRBV4-1; D may be TRBD1 (5 bases). CDR3 length: 16 residues. CDR1 is MGHRA, CDR2 YSYEKL, per germline. V lost 2 bases to trimming and J lost 3 bases, with 16 bases between them.

Only a few counts were recorded for this clonotype. V gene TRBV7-2 combines with J gene TRBJ1-6; D unresolved. This CDR3 contains 17 residues. Trimming stripped 0 bases from V and 4 bases from J, with 13 bases between. Germline V gene data show CDR1 as SGHTA and CDR2 as FQGNSA. The DNA of the CDR3 is TGTGCCAGCAGCTTAGCGTCTGGCAGCGCGTATAATTCACCCCTCCACTTT. Translated: CASSLASGSAYNSPLHF.

In its sample, this clonotype was seen many times. The gene calls are TRBV12-3 or TRBV12-4 and TRBJ2-3; 8 bases line up with TRBD1. The CDR3 loop spans 15 amino acids. Trimming at V came to 0 bases and at J to 3 bases, leaving 2 bases not matched to a gene. CDR3 in DNA: TGTGCCAGCAGTTTAGCGTACAGGGGGACAGATACGCAGTATTTT. Translation gives CASSLAYRGTDTQYF.

Here the CDR3 reads CASSLSPSGQTNQPQHF. The CDR3 nucleotides read TGTGCCAGCAGCTTATCCCCCTCCGGACAGACCAATCAGCCCCAGCATTTT. This chain links TRBV7-6 with TRBJ1-5, with a tentative D call TRBD1 (6 bases). Trimming left V 2 bases short and J 3 bases short, with 17 bases between. The germline CDR1 and CDR2 sequences are SGHVS and FNYEAQ. The CDR3 covers 17 residues.

This clonotype was detected ten times or more. The chain combines TRBV18 with TRBJ1-2; unclear D gene. The CDR3 spans 14 residues. With 2 bases removed from V and 1 base from J, the gap between germline ends came to 8 bases. Germline V gene lookup returns CDR1 KGHSH and CDR2 LQKENI. This CDR3 reads CASSPSTSNYGYTF. CDR3 in DNA: TGTGCCAGCTCACCAAGTACAAGTAACTATGGCTACACCTTC. Complete variable domain (other parts from reference TRBV18 and TRBJ1-2): NAGVMQNPRHLVRRRGQEARLRCSPMKGHSHVYWYRQLPEEGLKFMVYLQKENIIDESGMPKERFSAEFPKEGPSILRIQQVVRGDSAAYFCASSPSTSNYGYTFGSGTRLTVV.

The table lists this clonotype with a few counts. J is TRBJ1-1 and V is TRBV6-1, with 8 nucleotides matching TRBD1. CDR3 length: 16 amino acids. Looked up from germline, CDR1 is MNHNS and CDR2 is SASEGT. The junction had 12 bases not matched to a gene; V was cut back by 7 bases and J by 2 bases. The CDR3 loop is CASILSGDRRNTEAFF. The DNA of the CDR3 is TGTGCCAGCATCCTCTCCGGGGACAGGAGAAACACTGAAGCTTTCTTT.

The V and J genes are TRBV29-1 and TRBJ2-2; D gene uncertain. The CDR3 length is 14 residues. Trimming removed 4 bases at V and 3 bases at J, with 12 bases between. CDR1 and CDR2 from the germline V gene are SQVTM and ANQGSEA. CDR3 sequence (DNA): TGCAGCGTTGTTAGCACGGTCGACACCGGGGAGCTGTTTTTT. Encoded protein: CSVVSTVDTGELFF.

The V and J genes are TRBV7-9 and TRBJ2-5, with D perhaps matching TRBD2 (5 bases). Germline CDR1 reads SEHNR; CDR2 reads FQNEAQ (reference sequence). This CDR3 is built from 14 residues. The V gene lost 2 bases and the J gene lost 7 bases, with 14 bases spanning the gap. CDR3 DNA sequence: TGTGCCAGCAGCTTAAGTAGGGAAGGAGGGACCCAGTACTTC. Translating it yields CASSLSREGGTQYF.

The chain uses TRBV2 and TRBJ2-2; D uncertain. The CDR3 is made up of 13 amino acids. CDR1 SNHLY and CDR2 FYNNEI come from the germline V gene. The V end was cut by 6 bases, the J end by 3 bases, with 8 bases between. Here the CDR3 DNA reads TGTGCCAGCAGGCTACACCACACCGGGGAGCTGTTTTTT. Amino acids: CASRLHHTGELFF.

This clonotype was seen only a few times. Here the CDR3 reads CASTHPGTGELFF. The CDR3 DNA is TGTGCCAGCACCCATCCTGGAACCGGGGAGCTGTTTTTT. The V call is TRBV12-3 or TRBV12-4, the J call TRBJ2-2; D gene ambiguous. CDR3 length equals 13 residues. Between the trimmed V and J ends, which lost 7 bases and 5 bases, there was a span of 11 bases.

The chain uses TRBV20-1 and TRBJ2-4, with TRBD1 as a possible D gene (5 bases). Per the germline V gene, CDR1 is DFQATT and CDR2 is SNEGSKA (reference sequence). Trimming removed 5 bases from V and 0 bases from J, with 14 bases in between. The CDR3 totals 15 residues. CDR3 residues: CSAPTERLAKNIQYF. The CDR3 nucleotides are TGCAGTGCTCCGACAGAAAGACTAGCCAAAAACATTCAGTACTTC.

This clonotype came up a few times. The chain uses TRBV3-1 and TRBJ2-5, with D possibly being TRBD1 (5 bases). This CDR3 is 14 amino acids long. With 2 bases removed from V and 2 bases from J, the gap between germline ends came to 9 bases. In germline, CDR1 is LGHDT, CDR2 YNNKEL (reference sequence). The CDR3 DNA reads TGTGCCAGCAGCCAAAGAGACAGACAAGAGACCCAGTACTTC. This gives the protein CASSQRDRQETQYF.

This clonotype has more than one count but fewer than ten. This chain uses TRBV25-1 with TRBJ2-5; weak D call: TRBD1 (6 bases). V was shortened by 8 bases and J by 3 bases, with 10 bases between the two germline ends. CDR3 length: 12 amino acids. Germline V gene data show CDR1 as MGHDK and CDR2 as SYGVNS. The chain's CDR3 is CASLDREETQYF. CDR3 nucleotide sequence: TGTGCCAGCCTGGACAGAGAAGAGACCCAGTACTTC.

This chain connects TRBV20-1 to TRBJ2-1, with 10 bases fitting TRBD1. In germline, CDR1 is DFQATT, CDR2 SNEGSKA (reference sequence). V trimming: 8 bases; J trimming: 5 bases; junction bases outside the gene matches: 6. CDR3 size: 13 residues. The CDR3 coding sequence is TGCAGTCTTCTGGGACAGGGGAACAATGAGCAGTTCTTC. It is translated as CSLLGQGNNEQFF.

This clonotype was found many times. The rearrangement links TRBV12-3 or TRBV12-4 to TRBJ2-3, with a possible D match to TRBD1 (5 bases). V lost 2 bases, J lost 2 bases, and 8 bases lay in between. The CDR3 spans 14 residues. As DNA, the CDR3 is TGTGCCAGCAGTTTATGGACACACACAGATACGCAGTATTTT. As protein: CASSLWTHTDTQYF.

This chain links TRBV7-2 with TRBJ2-2; no firm D call. This CDR3 is 13 amino acids long. V was cut by 5 bases and J by 4 bases, with 8 bases left in between. CDR1 is SGHTA and CDR2 is FQGNSA in the germline V gene. The CDR3 region is CASSATVTGELFF. CDR3 bases: TGTGCCAGCAGCGCAACAGTCACCGGGGAGCTGTTTTTT.

This chain links TRBV11-3 with TRBJ1-1, with 7 bases fitting TRBD1. The CDR3 consists of 15 residues. From germline, CDR1 is SGHNT and CDR2 YENEEA. The J segment lost 1 base and the V segment lost 5 bases, leaving 7 bases of the junction unmatched. In nucleotides, the CDR3 is TGTGCCAGCAGCCCGAACCGACAGGGGAACACTGAAGCTTTCTTT. It yields the protein CASSPNRQGNTEAFF.

This clonotype turned up a few times. The chain recombines TRBV10-3 with TRBJ2-1; D unresolved. Germline V gene lookup returns CDR1 ENHRY and CDR2 SYGVKD. V gave up 5 bases and J gave up 5 bases, with 7 bases separating them. CDR3 size: 12 residues. This chain's CDR3 is CAISTGNNEQFF. The CDR3 DNA sequence: TGTGCCATCAGTACTGGCAACAATGAGCAGTTCTTC.

This clonotype has at least ten counts. The chain recombines TRBV6-1 with TRBJ2-3; 11 bases match TRBD2. The germline CDR1 and CDR2 sequences are MNHNS and SASEGT. V was pared by 7 bases and J by 2 bases, with 8 bases of the junction left unmatched. The CDR3 consists of 16 residues. The CDR3 spells CASKGGTSGYTDTQYF. In DNA form, the CDR3 reads TGTGCCAGCAAAGGTGGGACTAGCGGCTACACAGATACGCAGTATTTT.

In this sample, this clonotype turned up a few times. This chain links TRBV29-1 with TRBJ2-2, with TRBD1 matching over 10 bases. V lost 4 bases to trimming and J lost 1 base; unmatched junction nucleotides: 6. This CDR3 is built from 16 residues. Germline values: CDR1 SQVTM, CDR2 ANQGSEA. CDR3 coding DNA: TGCAGCGTTGGCGGACAGGGGGGCGGGAACACCGGGGAGCTGTTTTTT. Encoded protein: CSVGGQGGGNTGELFF.

This clonotype was counted ten times or more. Here the CDR3 reads CSGADRAYSFQETQYF. For the CDR3, the DNA is TGCAGCGGGGCGGACAGGGCCTATAGCTTCCAAGAGACCCAGTACTTC. V usage is TRBV29-1 and J usage is TRBJ2-5, with 8 bases aligning to TRBD1. CDR3 length equals 16 residues. Germline loops: CDR1 SQVTM, CDR2 ANQGSEA. J was trimmed by 1 base and V by 7 bases; bases with no gene match: 14.

Ten or more counts support this clonotype. The chain employs TRBV20-1 and TRBJ1-4; D is unclear. Trimming pared 1 base from V and 3 bases from J, leaving 9 bases between. This CDR3 region has 14 residues. The germline gives CDR1 DFQATT, CDR2 SNEGSKA (reference sequence). In DNA form, the CDR3 reads TGCAGTGCTAGAGGAGGTGCCCCTAATGAAAAACTGTTTTTT. Protein product: CSARGGAPNEKLFF.

In its sample, this clonotype was seen a few times. This rearrangement joins TRBV28 to TRBJ1-3, with D perhaps TRBD1 (5 bases). The CDR3 runs 15 residues. Germline V lookup: CDR1 MDHEN, CDR2 SYDVKM. Deletions cut 4 bases from V and 4 bases from J, with 14 bases between. The CDR3 nucleotides read TGTGCCAGCAGTTCGTCGGATAGGGGAGGAAACACCATATATTTT. Encoded protein: CASSSSDRGGNTIYF.

This clonotype has ten or more counts. The genes are TRBV6-2 or TRBV6-3 and TRBJ1-6; D remains unclear. The germline CDR1 and CDR2 sequences are MNHEY and SVGEGT. The CDR3 totals 14 residues. V was clipped by 5 bases and J by 6 bases, with 11 bases between them. CDR3 sequence reads: CASSKVRINSPLHF. The CDR3 DNA reads as TGTGCCAGCAGTAAAGTACGGATTAATTCACCCCTCCACTTT.

This clonotype was counted ten times or more. This sequence joins TRBV7-4 and TRBJ2-2; possibly TRBD2 for D (6 bases). V lost 5 bases, J lost 4 bases, and 17 bases lay in between. Germline values: CDR1 SGHVT, CDR2 SQSDAQ. The CDR3 totals 16 residues. For the CDR3, the DNA is TGTGCCAGCAGCCCCAGGGCGGGGATGGTCACCGGGGAGCTGTTTTTT. Protein product: CASSPRAGMVTGELFF.